This TCR beta chain was obtained from a study of T cell responses to AZD1222 COVID-19 vaccine. Generated by immunoSEQ multiplex PCR, the TCRdb table keeps only in-frame clones and is missing some. The repertoire has some 150,000 clones, around 89% of them found once; the top ten carry 2% to 2.5%. CDR1 is LNHDA, CDR2 SQIVND, per germline (reference sequence). After removal of 7 bases from V and 7 bases from J, the junction contained 12 bases not matched to a gene. The CDR3 runs to 15 residues. This receptor was identified in an adult in good health. The sample consisted of peripheral blood, taken on day 0 of AZD1222 vaccination. V and J are TRBV19 and TRBJ1-5; 8 nucleotides agree with TRBD1. The CDR3 loop reads CASTPGQAPTQPQHF. CDR3 sequence (DNA): TGTGCCAGTACCCCGGGACAGGCTCCTACCCAGCCCCAGCATTTT.